This T cell receptor (beta chain) was recorded in a study of shared clonotypes between healthy human individuals. The assay was immunoSEQ multiplex PCR, and TCRdb's table has in-frame clones only and misses some. The repertoire holds around 2,000,000 clones, with about 95% as singletons. Naive CD8 cells lacked CD45RO, underwent positive selection for CCR7 and left out terminally differentiated effector memory CD45RA+ cells. Between the trimmed V and J ends, which lost 3 bases and 4 bases, there was a span of 13 bases. The CDR3 is 14 amino acids. Germline CDR1 reads MNHEY; CDR2 reads SMNVEV (reference sequence).

The receptor's source is a man aged 18 to 30 in good health. The sequenced sample consisted of naive CD8+ T cells sorted from blood. V is TRBV27 and J is TRBJ2-7; possibly TRBD1 for D (6 bases). DNA for the CDR3: TGTGCCAGCAGTTTGGGGGCGGATCATTACGAGCAGTACTTC. It translates to CASSLGADHYEQYF.